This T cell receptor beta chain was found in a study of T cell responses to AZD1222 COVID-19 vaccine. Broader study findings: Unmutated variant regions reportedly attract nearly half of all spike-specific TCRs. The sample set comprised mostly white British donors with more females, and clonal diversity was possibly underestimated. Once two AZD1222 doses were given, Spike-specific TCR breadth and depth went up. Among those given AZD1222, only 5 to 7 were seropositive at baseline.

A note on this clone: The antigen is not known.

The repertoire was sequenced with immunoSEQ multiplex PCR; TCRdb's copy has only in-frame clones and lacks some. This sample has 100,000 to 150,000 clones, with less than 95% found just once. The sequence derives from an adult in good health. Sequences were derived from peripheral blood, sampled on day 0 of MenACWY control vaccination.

The CDR3 DNA reads as TGTGCCAGCAACGACTTGGGGTCCACAGATACGCAGTATTTT. It translates to CASNDLGSTDTQYF. The chain employs TRBV6-5 and TRBJ2-3; unclear D gene. Germline V lookup: CDR1 MNHEY, CDR2 SVGAGI. V dropped 7 bases and J dropped 2 bases, with 13 bases sitting between them. This CDR3 has 14 residues.